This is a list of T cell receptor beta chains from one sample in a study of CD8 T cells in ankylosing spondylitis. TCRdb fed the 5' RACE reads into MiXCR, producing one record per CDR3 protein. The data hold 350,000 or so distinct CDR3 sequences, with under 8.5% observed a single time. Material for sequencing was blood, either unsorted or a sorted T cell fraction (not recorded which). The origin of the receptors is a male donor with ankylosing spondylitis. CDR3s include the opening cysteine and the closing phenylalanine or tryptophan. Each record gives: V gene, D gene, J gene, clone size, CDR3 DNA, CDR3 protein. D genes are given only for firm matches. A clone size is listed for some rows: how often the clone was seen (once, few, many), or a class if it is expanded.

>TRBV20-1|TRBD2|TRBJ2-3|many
TGCAGTGCTAATCGGGGGAGGGCAGATACGCAGTATTTT
CSANRGRADTQYF
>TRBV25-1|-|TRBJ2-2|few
TGTGCCAGCAGTGGACAAGGAAGGCCCGGGGAGCTGTTTTTT
CASSGQGRPGELFF
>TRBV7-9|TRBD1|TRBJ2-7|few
TGTGCCAGCAGCTTAGCCGGGACAGGGTACGGTGAGCAGTACTTC
CASSLAGTGYGEQYF
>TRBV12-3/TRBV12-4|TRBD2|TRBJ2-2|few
TGTGCCAGCACGGCTAGCGGGAGAGGTGGGGAGCTGTTTTTT
CASTASGRGGELFF
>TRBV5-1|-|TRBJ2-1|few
TGCGCCAGCAGCTGGGTGGGGGGGGCGGATGAGCAGTTCTTC
CASSWVGGADEQFF
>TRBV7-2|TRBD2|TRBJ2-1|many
TGTGCCAGCAGCCTCCCCCCGGGGACTAGTAATGAGCAGTTCTTC
CASSLPPGTSNEQFF
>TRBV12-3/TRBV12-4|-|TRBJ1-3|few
TGTGCCAGCAGTTTTGGCAGCTCTGGAAACACCATATATTTT
CASSFGSSGNTIYF
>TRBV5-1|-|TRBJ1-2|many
TGCGCCAGCAGCATCCGGGGCGATTATGGCTACACCTTC
CASSIRGDYGYTF
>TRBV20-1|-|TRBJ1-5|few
TGCAGTGCTAGGGGTAGCAATCAGCCCCAGCATTTT
CSARGSNQPQHF
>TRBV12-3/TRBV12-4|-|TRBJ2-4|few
TGTGCCAGCAGCCCGGGCGACGACCCGTACTTC
CASSPGDDPYF
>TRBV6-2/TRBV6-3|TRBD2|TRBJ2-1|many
TGTGCCAGCAGTTTAGGGAGGGGACTAGCTCACAATGAGCAGTTCTTC
CASSLGRGLAHNEQFF
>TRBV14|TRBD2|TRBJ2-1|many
TGTGCCAGCAGCCAAGGACTAGCGGGAGGCTGGAATGAGCAGTTCTTC
CASSQGLAGGWNEQFF
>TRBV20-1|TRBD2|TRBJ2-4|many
TGCAGTGCTCTCCCGGGACTAGCGGGAGAATTCATTCAGTACTTC
CSALPGLAGEFIQYF
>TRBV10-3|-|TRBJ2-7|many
TGTGCCATCAGTGACAACCCCGGTAGTAGCGGTGCTTCTTACGAGCAGTACTTC
CAISDNPGSSGASYEQYF
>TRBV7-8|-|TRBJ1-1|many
TGTGCCAGCAGCTTAGCTCAGAGGTTTATGAACACTGAAGCTTTCTTT
CASSLAQRFMNTEAFF
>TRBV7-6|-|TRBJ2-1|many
TGTGCCAGCAGCTTAACCCGCAAAGAGCAGTTCTTC
CASSLTRKEQFF
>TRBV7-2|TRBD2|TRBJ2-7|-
TGTGCCAGCAGCACTAGCGGGAGGGGCAACGAGCAGTACTTC
CASSTSGRGNEQYF
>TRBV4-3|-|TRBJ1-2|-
TGCGCCAGCAGCGGAATGGGGAGCTATGGCTACACCTTC
CASSGMGSYGYTF
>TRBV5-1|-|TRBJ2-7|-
TGCGCCAGCAGCTTGTCGCGCTCCCCTTCCCTTAGCTACGAGCAGTACTTC
CASSLSRSPSLSYEQYF
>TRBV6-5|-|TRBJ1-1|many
TGTGCCAGCAGTTACTCGTCCGGACTCGTGAACACTGAAGCTTTCTTT
CASSYSSGLVNTEAFF
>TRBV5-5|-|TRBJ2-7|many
TGTGCCAGCAGCTTGTGGCAGGGTACCTACGAGCAGTACTTC
CASSLWQGTYEQYF
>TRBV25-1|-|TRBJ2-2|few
TGTGCCAGCAGTGAAGCAACCGGGGAGCTGTTTTTT
CASSEATGELFF
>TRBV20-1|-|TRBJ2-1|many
TGCAGTGCTAGAGAGGCCGGGCTCCCCTACAATGAGCAGTTCTTC
CSAREAGLPYNEQFF
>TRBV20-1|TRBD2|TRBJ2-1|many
TGCAGTGCTAGACGGCAGGGACTAGCGCCTTACAATGAGCAGTTCTTC
CSARRQGLAPYNEQFF
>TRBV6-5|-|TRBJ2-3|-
TGTGCCAGCTGGGAGCGCACAGATACGCAGTATTTT
CASWERTDTQYF
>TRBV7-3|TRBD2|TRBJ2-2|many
TGTGCCAGCAGCCCCCGGACTAGCGAGCACTTAGGGACCGGGGAGCTGTTTTTT
CASSPRTSEHLGTGELFF
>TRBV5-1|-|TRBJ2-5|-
TGCGCCAGCAGCTTGGCCCAGCGCCCGCAAGAGACCCAGTACTTC
CASSLAQRPQETQYF
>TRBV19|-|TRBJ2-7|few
TGTGCCAGTAGTATAGGTCCAGTTGATGTCGACGAGCAGTACTTC
CASSIGPVDVDEQYF
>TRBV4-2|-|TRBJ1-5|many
TGTGCCAGCAGCCAAGTATTCCGGAACAGGGGCAATCAGCCCCAGCATTTT
CASSQVFRNRGNQPQHF
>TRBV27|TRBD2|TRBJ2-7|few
TGTGCCAGTACCAACAACCTCCCGGGACTAGCGGGAGTCTACGAGCAGTACTTC
CASTNNLPGLAGVYEQYF
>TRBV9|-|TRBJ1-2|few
TGTGCCAGCAGCGTCCAGGGGCTTGGCTACACCTTC
CASSVQGLGYTF
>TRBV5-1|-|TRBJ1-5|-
TGCGCCAGCAGCTTATTTAGCAATCAGCCCCAGCATTTT
CASSLFSNQPQHF
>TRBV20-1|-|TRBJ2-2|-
TGCAGTGCTTGGGACGGTGGGACCGGGGAGCTGTTTTTT
CSAWDGGTGELFF
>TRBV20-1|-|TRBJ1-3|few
TGCAGTGCCCCCCGAGGGGACTCTGGAAACACCATATATTTT
CSAPRGDSGNTIYF
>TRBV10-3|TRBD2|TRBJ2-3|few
TGTGCCATCGCGGGAGGGGGGGATACGCAGTATTTT
CAIAGGGDTQYF
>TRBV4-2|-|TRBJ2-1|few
TGTGCCAGCAGCCATGTAAGCGGCAGCTCCTACAATGAGCAGTTCTTC
CASSHVSGSSYNEQFF
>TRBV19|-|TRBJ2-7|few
TGTGCCAGTAGTACGTACAGGGGAGGCGAGCAGTACTTC
CASSTYRGGEQYF
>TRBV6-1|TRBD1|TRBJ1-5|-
TGTGCCAGCAGCTGGGACAGGAGAGATCAGCCCCAGCATTTT
CASSWDRRDQPQHF
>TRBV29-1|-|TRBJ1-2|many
TGCAGCGTTCCAGTCGGTGGCTACACCTTC
CSVPVGGYTF
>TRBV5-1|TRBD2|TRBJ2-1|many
TGCGCCAGCAGTTCATCCAGGGTAGGGGGACTAGCGGGATTGGGGCATGAGCAGTTCTTC
CASSSSRVGGLAGLGHEQFF
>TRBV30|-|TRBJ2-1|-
TGTGCCTGGAGTGTCGTTGGGGGGGCGACTGAGCAGTTCTTC
CAWSVVGGATEQFF
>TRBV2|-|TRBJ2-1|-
TGTGCCAGCACATCAGTTAGGTATGAGCAGTTCTTC
CASTSVRYEQFF
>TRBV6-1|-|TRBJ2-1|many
TGTGCCAGCAGTGGAGTAGCCGACTACAATGAGCAGTTCTTC
CASSGVADYNEQFF
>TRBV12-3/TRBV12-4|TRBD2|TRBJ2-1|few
TGTGCCAGCAGTTTAGCGGGCCTAGCGGGTTACAATGAGCAGTTCTTC
CASSLAGLAGYNEQFF
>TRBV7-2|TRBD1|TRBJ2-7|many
TGTGCCAGCAGCTCAGGGACAGGGGGATACGAGCAGTACTTC
CASSSGTGGYEQYF
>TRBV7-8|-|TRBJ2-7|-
TGTGCCAGCAGCTTAGACCCATCGGGCGCCGAGAGTGACGAGCAGTACTTC
CASSLDPSGAESDEQYF
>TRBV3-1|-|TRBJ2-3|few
TGTGCCAGCAGCCGGGGGCCCTTGGGGGCCAGCACAGATACGCAGTATTTT
CASSRGPLGASTDTQYF
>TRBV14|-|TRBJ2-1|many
TGTGCCAGAACATGGACTGGAAATGAGCAGTTCTTC
CARTWTGNEQFF
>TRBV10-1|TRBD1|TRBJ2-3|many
TGCGCCAGCAGTGAGTCCCACACTGAGGGGACAGGTACGCAGTATTTT
CASSESHTEGTGTQYF
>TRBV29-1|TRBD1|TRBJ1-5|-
TGCAGCGTTGCGACAGGGGGTCCAGTCGGTCAGCCCCAGCATTTT
CSVATGGPVGQPQHF
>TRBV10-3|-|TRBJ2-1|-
TGTGCCATCAGTGAGTCCGTCGACAAAACTTACAATGAGCAGTTCTTC
CAISESVDKTYNEQFF